A selection of T cell receptor beta chains follows, all from one sample in a study of B cell selection in AIRE deficiency. TCRdb's table, derived via immunoSEQ multiplex PCR, lists solely in-frame clones and lacks some. The sample lists some 27,000 clones; roughly 96% were seen once. Sequences were obtained from CD4+CD127+ conventional T cells sorted from PBMCs. The receptor source for this set is a human donor in good health. The CDR3 runs from the conserved cysteine through the conserved F or W. The D gene is left open where the match is weak. Only some rows state a clone size, as once, few, many or a class for expanded clones.

d_call,v_call,clone_size,j_call,cdr3_nt,cdr3_aa
TRBD1,TRBV11-2,-,TRBJ1-2,TGTGCCAGCAGCTTAGTACAGGGGGCTAGCTATGGCTACACCTTC,CASSLVQGASYGYTF
-,TRBV7-2,-,TRBJ2-1,TGTGCCAGCAGCTTATGGGCCCCTTCGTGGGGGAGCTCCTACAATGAGCAGTTCTTC,CASSLWAPSWGSSYNEQFF
-,TRBV5-1,-,TRBJ2-5,TGCGCCAGCAGCTTACTGGTCTACCAAGAGACCCAGTACTTC,CASSLLVYQETQYF
-,TRBV5-1,-,TRBJ1-2,TGCGCCAGCAGCTTGGTCCCAGCTAACTATGGCTACACCTTC,CASSLVPANYGYTF
-,TRBV12-5,-,TRBJ2-6,TGTGCTAGTGCCGGATCTGGGGCCAACGTCCTGACTTTC,CASAGSGANVLTF
-,TRBV11-2,-,TRBJ2-7,TGTGCCAGCAGCTTAGGACTAGCCTACGAGCAGTACTTC,CASSLGLAYEQYF
-,TRBV7-9,-,TRBJ1-1,TGTGCCAGCAGCTTAGTTGGTCGGCAGACTGAAGCTTTCTTT,CASSLVGRQTEAFF
-,TRBV19,once,TRBJ2-7,TGTGCCAGTAGTATGTCCGGGAGAGTCTACGAGCAGTACTTC,CASSMSGRVYEQYF
-,TRBV5-1,-,TRBJ2-1,TGCGCCAGCAGCTTGGGCCCCCAGGGAAGCAATGAGCAGTTCTTC,CASSLGPQGSNEQFF
-,TRBV2,-,TRBJ1-1,TGTGCCAGCATCGACTTCGGTGAAGCTTTCTTT,CASIDFGEAFF
-,TRBV6-5,-,TRBJ1-2,TGTGCCAGCAGTTACTCAGCAAACTATGGCTACACCTTC,CASSYSANYGYTF
-,TRBV18,-,TRBJ1-6,TGTGCCAGCTCACCAAAGGGACCAGTTTCACCCCTCCACTTT,CASSPKGPVSPLHF
-,TRBV9,once,TRBJ2-5,TGTGCCAGCAGCGCAGGACCAGGGTACCAAGAGACCCAGTACTTC,CASSAGPGYQETQYF
TRBD1,TRBV5-4,-,TRBJ1-2,TGTGCCAGCAGTGTGACAGGGGCAAACTATGGCTACACCTTC,CASSVTGANYGYTF
TRBD1,TRBV5-4,once,TRBJ1-2,TGTGCCAGCAGCTTACGGACAGGGGGAGGAAGGAATGGCTACACCTTC,CASSLRTGGGRNGYTF
-,TRBV30,-,TRBJ1-5,TGTGCCTGGATCAGGGGAGGAAGGCCTAGCAATCAGCCCCAGCATTTT,CAWIRGGRPSNQPQHF
-,TRBV9,-,TRBJ2-1,TGTGCCAGCAGCGTAGTGGGAGCCATGAGCTCCTACAATGAGCAGTTCTTC,CASSVVGAMSSYNEQFF
-,TRBV6-5,-,TRBJ2-3,TGTGCCAGCAGTTACTCGAGGGGTTGGACAGATACGCAGTATTTT,CASSYSRGWTDTQYF
-,TRBV10-3,once,TRBJ1-1,TGTGCCATCAGCGGTGGGTTGAACACTGAAGCTTTCTTT,CAISGGLNTEAFF
-,TRBV10-1,-,TRBJ2-7,TGCGCCAGCAGTGAGGCAGGATTGGCCTACGAGCAGTACTTC,CASSEAGLAYEQYF
-,TRBV14,-,TRBJ1-2,TGTGCCAGCAGCCAAGGCCGTGGCTACACCTTC,CASSQGRGYTF
-,TRBV19,-,TRBJ1-1,TGTGCCAGTAGGGACAAGATGAACACTGAAGCTTTCTTT,CASRDKMNTEAFF
-,TRBV7-3,-,TRBJ2-5,TGTGCCAGCAGCTTGAGGACAGACCGAAAAGAGACCCAGTACTTC,CASSLRTDRKETQYF
TRBD1,TRBV4-1,-,TRBJ1-1,TGCGCCAGCAGCCAAGAGGGACAGGGGACCACTGAAGCTTTCTTT,CASSQEGQGTTEAFF
-,TRBV19,once,TRBJ1-5,TGTGCCAGTAGTATTGGGGGCAATCAGCCCCAGCATTTT,CASSIGGNQPQHF
TRBD2,TRBV5-4,-,TRBJ2-1,TGTGCCAGCAGCTCACGGACTAGCGTTTACAATGAGCAGTTCTTC,CASSSRTSVYNEQFF
TRBD2,TRBV7-3,-,TRBJ2-1,TGTGCCAGCAGCTCTCTGGGCGGGAGGGCCAATGAGCAGTTCTTC,CASSSLGGRANEQFF
TRBD1,TRBV7-2,-,TRBJ1-1,TGTGCCAGCAGCCAACAGACAGGGGGAGGCACTGAAGCTTTCTTT,CASSQQTGGGTEAFF
-,TRBV19,-,TRBJ1-2,TGTGCCAGTAGTATTAACAGGTACTATGGCTACACCTTC,CASSINRYYGYTF
-,TRBV2,-,TRBJ1-1,TGTGCCAGCAGATCACCGTCCACTGAAGCTTTCTTT,CASRSPSTEAFF
-,TRBV21-1,-,TRBJ1-4,-,CASSKGSWGAEFPKNCFF
TRBD1,TRBV5-1,-,TRBJ2-3,TGCGCCAGCAGCTTAGCGGGACAGGGGAGAACAGATACGCAGTATTTT,CASSLAGQGRTDTQYF
-,TRBV2,-,TRBJ2-2,TGTGCCAGCAGTGAACGGACAACCGGGGAGCTGTTTTTT,CASSERTTGELFF
-,TRBV28,-,TRBJ1-5,TGTGCCAGCAGCCCCGGGGGGCAGGGTTTTCAGCCCCAGCATTTT,CASSPGGQGFQPQHF
-,TRBV6-5,-,TRBJ1-4,TGTGCCAGCAGTTACGTCAGGGGAGCTAATGAAAAACTGTTTTTT,CASSYVRGANEKLFF
TRBD1,TRBV7-9,-,TRBJ1-4,TGTGCCAGCAGCGTGGACAGGGGTAGGGAAAAACTGTTTTTT,CASSVDRGREKLFF
-,TRBV27,-,TRBJ1-3,TGTGCCAGCAGTCCCTGGGACGGTGGAAACACCATATATTTT,CASSPWDGGNTIYF
TRBD2,TRBV7-9,-,TRBJ2-7,TGTGCCAGCAGCCCCGGGAGGGGAGAATACGAGCAGTACTTC,CASSPGRGEYEQYF
TRBD2,TRBV18,-,TRBJ2-1,TGTGCCAGCTCACCACGGGCGGGAGGTCTCTACAATGAGCAGTTCTTC,CASSPRAGGLYNEQFF
-,TRBV19,-,TRBJ1-3,TGTGCCACCGAGACCGGGTCCAGAAACACCATATATTTT,CATETGSRNTIYF
TRBD1,TRBV11-1,-,TRBJ2-3,TGTGCCAGCAGCCCCCGGACAGGAAGGGGAGATACGCAGTATTTT,CASSPRTGRGDTQYF